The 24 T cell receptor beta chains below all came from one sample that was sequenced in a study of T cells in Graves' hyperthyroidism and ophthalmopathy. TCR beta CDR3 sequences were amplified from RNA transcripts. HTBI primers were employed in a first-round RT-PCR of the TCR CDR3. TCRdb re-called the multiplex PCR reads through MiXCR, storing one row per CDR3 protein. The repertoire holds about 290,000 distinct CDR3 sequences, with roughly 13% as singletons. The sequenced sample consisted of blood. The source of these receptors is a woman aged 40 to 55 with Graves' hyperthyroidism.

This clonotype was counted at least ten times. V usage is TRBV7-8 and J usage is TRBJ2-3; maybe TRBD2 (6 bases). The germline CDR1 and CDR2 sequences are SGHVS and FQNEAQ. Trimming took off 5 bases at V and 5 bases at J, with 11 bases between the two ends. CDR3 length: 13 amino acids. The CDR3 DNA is TGTGCCAGCAGCCCTGGAGGGAGAGATACGCAGTATTTT. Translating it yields CASSPGGRDTQYF.

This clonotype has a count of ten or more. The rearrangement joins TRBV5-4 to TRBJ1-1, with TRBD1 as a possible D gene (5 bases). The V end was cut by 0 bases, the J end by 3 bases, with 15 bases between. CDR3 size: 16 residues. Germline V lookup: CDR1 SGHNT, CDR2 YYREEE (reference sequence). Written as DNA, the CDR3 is TGTGCCAGCAGCTTGGAGGCCTTGGGGCCGGACACTGAAGCTTTCTTT. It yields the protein CASSLEALGPDTEAFF.

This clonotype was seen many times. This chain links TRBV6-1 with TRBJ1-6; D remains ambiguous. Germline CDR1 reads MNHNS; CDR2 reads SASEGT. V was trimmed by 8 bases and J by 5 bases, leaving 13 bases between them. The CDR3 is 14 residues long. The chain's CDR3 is CASGWGGDNSPLHF. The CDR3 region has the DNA TGTGCCAGCGGTTGGGGAGGTGATAATTCACCCCTCCACTTT.

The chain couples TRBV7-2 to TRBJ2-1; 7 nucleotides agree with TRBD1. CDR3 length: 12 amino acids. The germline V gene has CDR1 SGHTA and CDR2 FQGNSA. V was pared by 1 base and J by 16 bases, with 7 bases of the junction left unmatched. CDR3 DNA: TGTGCCAGCAGCTTAGATACAGGGGCCCCTTTCTTC. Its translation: CASSLDTGAPFF.

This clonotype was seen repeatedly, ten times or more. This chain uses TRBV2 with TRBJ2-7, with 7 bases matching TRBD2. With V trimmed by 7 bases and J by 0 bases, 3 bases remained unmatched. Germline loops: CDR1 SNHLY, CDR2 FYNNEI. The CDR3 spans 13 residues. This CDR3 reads CASNSGGSYEQYF. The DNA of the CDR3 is TGTGCCAGCAATTCGGGGGGCTCCTACGAGCAGTACTTC.

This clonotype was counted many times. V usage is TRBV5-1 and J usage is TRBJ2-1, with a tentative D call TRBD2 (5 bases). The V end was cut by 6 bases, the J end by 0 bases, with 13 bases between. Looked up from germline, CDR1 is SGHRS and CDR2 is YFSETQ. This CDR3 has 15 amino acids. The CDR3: CASILGGSSYNEQFF. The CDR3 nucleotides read TGCGCCAGCATCCTTGGAGGAAGCTCCTACAATGAGCAGTTCTTC.

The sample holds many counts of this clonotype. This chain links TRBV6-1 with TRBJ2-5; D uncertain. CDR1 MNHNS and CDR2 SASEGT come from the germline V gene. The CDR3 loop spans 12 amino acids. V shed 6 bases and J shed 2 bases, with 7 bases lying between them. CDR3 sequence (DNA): TGTGCCAGCAGAGAGTTTCAAGAGACCCAGTACTTC. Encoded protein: CASREFQETQYF.

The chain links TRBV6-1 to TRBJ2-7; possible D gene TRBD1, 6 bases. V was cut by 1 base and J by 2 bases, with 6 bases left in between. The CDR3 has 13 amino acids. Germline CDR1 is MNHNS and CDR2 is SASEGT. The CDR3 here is CASSEDRAYEQYF. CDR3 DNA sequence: TGTGCCAGCAGTGAAGACAGGGCCTACGAGCAGTACTTC.

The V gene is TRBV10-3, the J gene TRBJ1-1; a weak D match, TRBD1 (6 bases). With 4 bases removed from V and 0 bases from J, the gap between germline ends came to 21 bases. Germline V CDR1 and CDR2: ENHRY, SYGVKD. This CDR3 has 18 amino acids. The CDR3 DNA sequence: TGTGCCATCAGTGCGAGGGGGAGGCCGCAATTCTTGAACACTGAAGCTTTCTTT. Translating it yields CAISARGRPQFLNTEAFF.

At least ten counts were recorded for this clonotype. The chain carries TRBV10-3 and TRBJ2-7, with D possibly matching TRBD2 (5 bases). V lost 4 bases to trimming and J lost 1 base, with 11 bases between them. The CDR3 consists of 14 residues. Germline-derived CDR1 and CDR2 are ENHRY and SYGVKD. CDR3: CAISGAENSYEQYF. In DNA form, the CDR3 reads TGTGCCATCAGTGGAGCGGAGAATTCCTACGAGCAGTACTTC.

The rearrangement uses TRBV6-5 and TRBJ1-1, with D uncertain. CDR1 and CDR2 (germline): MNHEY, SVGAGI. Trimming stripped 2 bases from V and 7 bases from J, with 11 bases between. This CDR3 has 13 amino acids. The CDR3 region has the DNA TGTGCCAGCAGTTACGTCCCCGGCCATGAAGCTTTCTTT. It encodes CASSYVPGHEAFF.

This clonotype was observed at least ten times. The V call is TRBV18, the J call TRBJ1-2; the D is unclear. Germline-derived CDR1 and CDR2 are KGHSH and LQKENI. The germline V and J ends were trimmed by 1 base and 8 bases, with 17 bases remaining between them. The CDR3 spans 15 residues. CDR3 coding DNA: TGTGCCAGCTCACCACTCGTCGAGTCAAGGGAAGGCTACACCTTC. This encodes CASSPLVESREGYTF.

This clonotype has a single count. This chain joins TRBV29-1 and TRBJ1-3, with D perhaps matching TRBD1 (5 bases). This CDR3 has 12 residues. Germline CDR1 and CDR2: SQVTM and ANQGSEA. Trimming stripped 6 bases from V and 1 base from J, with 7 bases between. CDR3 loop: CSVGDSGNTIYF. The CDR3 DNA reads TGCAGCGTGGGGGATTCTGGAAACACCATATATTTT.

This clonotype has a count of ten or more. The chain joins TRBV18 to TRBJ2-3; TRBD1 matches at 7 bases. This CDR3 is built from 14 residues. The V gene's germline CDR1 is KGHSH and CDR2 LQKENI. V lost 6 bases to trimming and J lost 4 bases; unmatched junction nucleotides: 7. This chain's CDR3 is CASSRDSVADTQYF. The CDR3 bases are TGTGCCAGCTCCAGGGACAGCGTGGCAGATACGCAGTATTTT. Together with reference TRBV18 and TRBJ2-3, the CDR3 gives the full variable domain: NAGVMQNPRHLVRRRGQEARLRCSPMKGHSHVYWYRQLPEEGLKFMVYLQKENIIDESGMPKERFSAEFPKEGPSILRIQQVVRGDSAAYFCASSRDSVADTQYFGPGTRLTVL.

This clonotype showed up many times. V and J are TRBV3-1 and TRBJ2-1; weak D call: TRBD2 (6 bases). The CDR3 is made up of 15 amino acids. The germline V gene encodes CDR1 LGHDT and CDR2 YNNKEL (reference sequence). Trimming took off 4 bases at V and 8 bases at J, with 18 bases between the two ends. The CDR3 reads CASSPLGLRFYEQFF. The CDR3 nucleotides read TGTGCCAGCAGCCCCTTGGGACTCCGTTTCTATGAGCAGTTCTTC.

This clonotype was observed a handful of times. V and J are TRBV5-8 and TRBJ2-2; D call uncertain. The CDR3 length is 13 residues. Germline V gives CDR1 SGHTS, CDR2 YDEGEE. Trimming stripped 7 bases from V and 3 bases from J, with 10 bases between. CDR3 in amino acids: CASGREYTGELFF. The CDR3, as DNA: TGTGCCAGCGGGCGTGAGTACACCGGGGAGCTGTTTTTT.

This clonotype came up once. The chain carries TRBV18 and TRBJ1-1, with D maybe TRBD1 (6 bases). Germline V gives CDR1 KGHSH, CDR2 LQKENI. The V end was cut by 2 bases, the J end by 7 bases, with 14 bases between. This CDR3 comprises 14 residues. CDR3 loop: CASSPEPQGIEAFF. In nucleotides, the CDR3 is TGTGCCAGCTCACCAGAACCTCAGGGGATTGAAGCTTTCTTT.

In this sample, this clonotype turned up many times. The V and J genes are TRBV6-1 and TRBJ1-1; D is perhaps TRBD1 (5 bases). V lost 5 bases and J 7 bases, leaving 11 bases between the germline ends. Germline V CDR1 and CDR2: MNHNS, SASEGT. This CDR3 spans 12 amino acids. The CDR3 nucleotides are TGTGCCAGCAGTCGAGACAGTGTTGAAGCTTTCTTT. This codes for CASSRDSVEAFF.

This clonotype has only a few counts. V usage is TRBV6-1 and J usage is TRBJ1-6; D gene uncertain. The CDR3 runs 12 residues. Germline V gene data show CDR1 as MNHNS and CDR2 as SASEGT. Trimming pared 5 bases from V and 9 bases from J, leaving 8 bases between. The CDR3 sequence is CASSSRSSPLHF. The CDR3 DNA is TGTGCCAGCAGTTCCCGAAGTTCACCCCTCCACTTT.

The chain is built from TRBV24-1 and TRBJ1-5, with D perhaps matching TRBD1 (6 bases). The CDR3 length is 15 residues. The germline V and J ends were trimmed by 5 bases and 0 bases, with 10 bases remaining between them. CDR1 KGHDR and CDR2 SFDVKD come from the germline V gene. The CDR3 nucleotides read TGTGCCACCAGTGGGGGGGGCCATAGCAATCAGCCCCAGCATTTT. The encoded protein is CATSGGGHSNQPQHF.

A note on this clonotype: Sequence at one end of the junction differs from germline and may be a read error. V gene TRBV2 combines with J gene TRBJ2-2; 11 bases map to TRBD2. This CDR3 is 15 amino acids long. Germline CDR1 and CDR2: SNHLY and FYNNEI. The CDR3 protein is CASWVAGGNAGELFF. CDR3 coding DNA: TGTGCCAGCTGGGTAGCGGGAGGGAACGCCGGGGAGCTGTTTTTT.

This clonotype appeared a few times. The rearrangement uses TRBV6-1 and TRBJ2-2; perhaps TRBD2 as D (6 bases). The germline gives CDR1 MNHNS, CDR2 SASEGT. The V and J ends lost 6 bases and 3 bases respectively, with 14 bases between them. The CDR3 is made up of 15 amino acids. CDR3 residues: CASRLGRGDTGELFF. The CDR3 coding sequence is TGTGCCAGCAGATTAGGGCGGGGAGACACCGGGGAGCTGTTTTTT.

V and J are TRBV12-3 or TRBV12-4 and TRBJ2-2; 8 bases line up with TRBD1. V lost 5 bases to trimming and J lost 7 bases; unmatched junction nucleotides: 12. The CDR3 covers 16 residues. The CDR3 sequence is CASSINGQGLVGELFF. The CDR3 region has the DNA TGTGCCAGCAGTATTAACGGACAGGGACTGGTCGGGGAGCTGTTTTTT.

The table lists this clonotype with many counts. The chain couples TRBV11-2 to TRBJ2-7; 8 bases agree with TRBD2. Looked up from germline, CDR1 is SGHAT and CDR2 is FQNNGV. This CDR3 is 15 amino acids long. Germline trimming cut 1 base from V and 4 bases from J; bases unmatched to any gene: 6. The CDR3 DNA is TGTGCCAGCAGCTTAGGGAGCGGGAGTGGTTACGAGCAGTACTTC. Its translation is CASSLGSGSGYEQYF.